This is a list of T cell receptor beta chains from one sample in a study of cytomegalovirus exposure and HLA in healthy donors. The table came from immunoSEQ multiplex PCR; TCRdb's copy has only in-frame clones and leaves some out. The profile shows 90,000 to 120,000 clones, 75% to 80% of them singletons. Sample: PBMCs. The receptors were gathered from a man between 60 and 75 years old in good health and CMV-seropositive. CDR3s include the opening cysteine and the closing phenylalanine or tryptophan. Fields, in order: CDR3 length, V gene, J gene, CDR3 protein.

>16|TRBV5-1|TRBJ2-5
CASSLSSGTAQETQYF
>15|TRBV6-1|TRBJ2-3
CASSIQGQSTDTQYF
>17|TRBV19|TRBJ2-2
CASSATSGGPNTGELFF
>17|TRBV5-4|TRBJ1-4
CASSFAQNIATNEKLFF
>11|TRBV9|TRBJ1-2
CASSNNYGYTF
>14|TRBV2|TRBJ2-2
CASRDRGFDGELFF
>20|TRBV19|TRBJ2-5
CASSIPASGTSGAYGETQYF
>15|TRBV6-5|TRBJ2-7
CASSPSGQGAYEQYF
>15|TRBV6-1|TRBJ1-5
CASSEARGVDQPQHF
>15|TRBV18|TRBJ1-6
CASSPPGQGATPLHF
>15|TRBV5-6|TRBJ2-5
CASSLPGTSAKTQYF
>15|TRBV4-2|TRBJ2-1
CASSQNMLRDNEQFF
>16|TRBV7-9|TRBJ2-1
CASSLVTGGAYNEQFF
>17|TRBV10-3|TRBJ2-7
CASVPGTGMGASYEQYF
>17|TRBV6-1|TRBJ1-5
CASSELGGRQGNQPQHF
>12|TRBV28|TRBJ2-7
CASSPELDEQYF
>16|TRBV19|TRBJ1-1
CASSAPGGELNTEAFF
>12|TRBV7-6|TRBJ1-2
CASSFGGGGYTF
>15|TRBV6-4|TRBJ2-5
CASRDLQRGGETQYF
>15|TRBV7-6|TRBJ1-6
CASSLVPDEVRALHF
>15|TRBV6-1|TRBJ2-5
CASSETGWFQETQYF
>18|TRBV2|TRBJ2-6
CASRPGIAGGSGANVLTF
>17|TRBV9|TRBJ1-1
CASSVATQGLMNTEAFF
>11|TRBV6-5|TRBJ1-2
CASSRQDGYTF
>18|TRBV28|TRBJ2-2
CASSFPGLAGGSTGELFF
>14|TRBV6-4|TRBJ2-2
CASSTTTNTGELFF
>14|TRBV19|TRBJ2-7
CASCPGTGGYEQYF
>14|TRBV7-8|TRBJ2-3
CASSLVLPTDTQYF
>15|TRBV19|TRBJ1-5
CASMAETYSNQPQHF
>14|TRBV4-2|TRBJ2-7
CASSLDKTQYEQYF
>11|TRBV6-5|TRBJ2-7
CASSYSQEQYF
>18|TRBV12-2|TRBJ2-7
CASRSSGQGISQSYEQYF
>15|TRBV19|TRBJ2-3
CASREAGGYTDTQYF
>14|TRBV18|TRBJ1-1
CASSGEDGNTEAFF
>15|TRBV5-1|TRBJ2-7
CASKARTGGAYEQYF
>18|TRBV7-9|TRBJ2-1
CASSLGRLGGGAYNEQFF
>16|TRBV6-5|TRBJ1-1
CASSSTFSGAGTEAFF
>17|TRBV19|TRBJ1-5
CASGMDRGLYSNQPQHF
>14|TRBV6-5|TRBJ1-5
CASSYSNRNQPQHF
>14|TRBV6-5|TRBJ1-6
CASSLGQGNSPLHF
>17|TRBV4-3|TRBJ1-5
CASSQVTSVEEEQPQHF
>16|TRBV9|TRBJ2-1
CASSGTSGGGMNEQFF
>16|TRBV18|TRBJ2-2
CASSPRDRGHTGELFF
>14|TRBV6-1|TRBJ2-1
CASLFSGAYNEQFF
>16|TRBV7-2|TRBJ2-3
CASSLGETSGTDTQYF
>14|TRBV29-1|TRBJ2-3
CSVRTRGSTDTQYF
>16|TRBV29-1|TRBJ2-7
CSVVFPYADRGHEQYF
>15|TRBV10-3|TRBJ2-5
CAISGGPDAQETQYF
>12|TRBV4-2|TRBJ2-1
CASSQDQVQAFF
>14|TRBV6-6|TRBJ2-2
CASSTDRDDGELFF
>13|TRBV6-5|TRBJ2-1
CASSPPTRNEQFF
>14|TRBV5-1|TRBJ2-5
CASSFDRAGETQYF
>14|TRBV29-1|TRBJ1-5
CSVVAQGSNQPQHF
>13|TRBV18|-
CASSPQSTYEQYF
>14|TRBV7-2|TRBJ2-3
CASSFSRGADTQYF
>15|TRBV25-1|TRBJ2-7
CASSDTRGQIYEQYF
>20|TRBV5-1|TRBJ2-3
CASSPGLAGGPRFSTDTQYF
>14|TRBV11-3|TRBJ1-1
CASSLNGGNTEAFF
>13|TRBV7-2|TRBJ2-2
CASSHDQTGELFF